This T cell receptor (beta chain) appears in the sequencing data of a study of T cell responses to AZD1222 COVID-19 vaccine. General study findings and limits: At baseline, just a handful of AZD1222 recipients tested seropositive.

Worth noting for this clone: Its antigen is unknown.

Here immunoSEQ multiplex PCR was the method, and the copy in TCRdb shows in-frame clones only, minus some. This table has 150,000 to 200,000 clones, 80% to 95% appearing once. Germline values: CDR1 GTSNPN, CDR2 SVGIG (reference sequence). V was clipped by 2 bases and J by 3 bases, with 10 bases between them. The CDR3 has 13 residues. The TCR sequence derives from an adult in good health. The sample consisted of peripheral blood, taken on day 0 of AZD1222 vaccination. The chain is built from TRBV30 and TRBJ1-2; D is unresolved. Written as DNA, the CDR3 is TGTGCCTGGAGTATGGGGTCGGACTATGGCTACACCTTC. This codes for CAWSMGSDYGYTF.